Presented here are 29 T cell receptor beta chains from one specimen sequenced in a study of blood T cell repertoires in COVID-19. Profiling relied on immunoSEQ multiplex PCR, and the TCRdb table lists in-frame clones only, not all of them. The top ten hold more than 1.4% of the sample, which has about 200,000 clones, 70% to 90% seen once. Sequencing was performed on peripheral blood. These receptor sequences come from a young man with active or convalescent COVID-19.

The chain joins TRBV12-3 or TRBV12-4 to TRBJ1-1; D not resolved. This CDR3 is built from 13 residues. V was pared by 6 bases and J by 5 bases, with 13 bases between. In nucleotides, the CDR3 is TGTGCCAGCAGCCCCGGACTGAGTACTGAAGCTTTCTTT. Its protein is CASSPGLSTEAFF.

This clone occurred a few times. This chain connects TRBV7-3 to TRBJ2-5, with D hard to call. The V end was cut by 0 bases, the J end by 5 bases, with 13 bases between. The CDR3 runs 15 residues. Germline V lookup: CDR1 SGHTA, CDR2 FQGTGA. The CDR3 DNA follows: TGTGCCAGCAGCTTAACGGGCCAGGCTTCCGAGACCCAGTACTTC. Its translation: CASSLTGQASETQYF.

The chain carries TRBV5-1 and TRBJ2-7, with a weak D call TRBD1 (5 bases). Deletions cut 4 bases from V and 0 bases from J, with 14 bases between. This CDR3 is 15 amino acids long. Germline V gene data show CDR1 as SGHRS and CDR2 as YFSETQ. The DNA of the CDR3 is TGCGCCAGCAGCCCTCGACAGTCAAGCTCCTACGAGCAGTACTTC. Translated, it gives CASSPRQSSSYEQYF.

V is TRBV25-1 and J is TRBJ1-2; 9 nucleotides align to TRBD1. V gave up 1 base and J gave up 8 bases; unmatched junction bases: 14. Germline-derived CDR1 and CDR2 are MGHDK and SYGVNS. The CDR3 consists of 17 residues. CDR3 region: CASSESKFGTGSEGYTF. The CDR3, as DNA: TGTGCCAGCAGTGAATCAAAATTCGGGACAGGGTCAGAGGGCTACACCTTC.

This chain connects TRBV4-3 to TRBJ1-1, with D tentatively TRBD1 (5 bases). This CDR3 has 15 residues. Germline V gene data show CDR1 as LGHNA and CDR2 as YSLEER. The V end was cut by 1 base, the J end by 1 base, with 10 bases between. The DNA for the CDR3 is TGCGCCAGCAGCCAAGCCGGAACAGGGAACACTGAAGCTTTCTTT. It codes for CASSQAGTGNTEAFF.

J is TRBJ2-3 and V is TRBV6-5, with TRBD2 identical over 7 bases. Germline V gene lookup returns CDR1 MNHEY and CDR2 SVGAGI. The CDR3 spans 14 residues. Germline trimming cut 5 bases from V and 0 bases from J; bases unmatched to any gene: 2. The CDR3 DNA follows: TGTGCCAGCAGTACAGCGGGAAGCACAGATACGCAGTATTTT. It encodes CASSTAGSTDTQYF.

V gene TRBV30 combines with J gene TRBJ2-7; D is unresolved. The CDR3 spans 12 residues. Between the trimmed V and J ends, which lost 1 base and 2 bases, there was a span of 6 bases. The germline V gene encodes CDR1 GTSNPN and CDR2 SVGIG (reference sequence). The chain's CDR3 is CAWSDVAYEQYF. The CDR3 DNA is TGTGCCTGGAGTGACGTAGCCTACGAGCAGTACTTC.

The table lists this clone with a few counts. The rearrangement links TRBV18 to TRBJ1-4, with TRBD1 matching 9 bases. Per the germline V gene, CDR1 is KGHSH and CDR2 is LQKENI. The length of the CDR3 is 18 residues. The J segment lost 7 bases and the V segment lost 4 bases, leaving 16 bases of the junction unmatched. CDR3: CASSLSGQGPGRSEKLFF. CDR3 nucleotide sequence: TGTGCCAGCTCACTCTCGGGACAGGGACCCGGGAGGAGTGAAAAACTGTTTTTT.

The V call is TRBV7-3, the J call TRBJ2-3; 7 bases match TRBD2. After removal of 4 bases from V and 3 bases from J, the junction contained 7 bases not matched to a gene. Germline lookup yields CDR1 SGHTA and CDR2 FQGTGA. The CDR3 has 15 residues. CDR3 DNA sequence: TGTGCCAGCAGCTCCCGACCAGCGGGAACAGATACGCAGTATTTT. Protein: CASSSRPAGTDTQYF.

This clone occurred a few times. The chain is built from TRBV7-8 and TRBJ2-7; 11 bases are shared with TRBD2. Germline V gene lookup returns CDR1 SGHVS and CDR2 FQNEAQ. CDR3 size: 15 residues. Trimming cost V 6 bases and J 4 bases; bases outside gene matches: 8. This CDR3 reads CASSPKLAGDYEQYF. The CDR3 DNA reads as TGTGCCAGCAGTCCTAAACTAGCGGGAGATTACGAGCAGTACTTC.

The chain employs TRBV5-1 and TRBJ1-3; 7 bases line up with TRBD1. The CDR3 runs to 17 residues. V lost 0 bases to trimming and J lost 2 bases; unmatched junction nucleotides: 8. Germline loops: CDR1 SGHRS, CDR2 YFSETQ. The CDR3 DNA reads as TGCGCCAGCAGCTTGGAGACAGGGAATATCCCTGGAAACACCATATATTTT. It is translated as CASSLETGNIPGNTIYF.

CDR3 loop: CASSVDGFQETQYF. CDR3 nucleotide sequence: TGTGCCAGCAGCGTAGACGGTTTCCAAGAGACCCAGTACTTC. The genes are TRBV9 and TRBJ2-5; D not certain. Trimming shortened V by 0 bases and J by 1 base, and 7 bases separated the two germline ends. Germline V gene sequence: CDR1 SGDLS, CDR2 YYNGEE. The CDR3 runs 14 residues.

The V call is TRBV5-4, the J call TRBJ1-1; no reliable D call. Germline-derived CDR1 and CDR2 are SGHNT and YYREEE (reference sequence). The CDR3 has 13 amino acids. V was cut by 0 bases and J by 1 base, with 4 bases left in between. DNA for the CDR3: TGTGCCAGCAGCTTGGCGAGGAACACTGAAGCTTTCTTT. Translating it yields CASSLARNTEAFF.

This chain connects TRBV7-2 to TRBJ2-3; 7 bases are shared with TRBD1. After removal of 0 bases from V and 2 bases from J, the junction contained 8 bases not matched to a gene. From germline, CDR1 is SGHTA and CDR2 FQGNSA. CDR3 size: 17 residues. In DNA form, the CDR3 reads TGTGCCAGCAGCTTAGCCAGGGGGACGATTCTCACAGATACGCAGTATTTT. Its protein is CASSLARGTILTDTQYF.

The gene calls are TRBV7-2 and TRBJ2-1; TRBD1 agrees at 7 bases. J was trimmed by 6 bases and V by 2 bases; bases with no gene match: 10. Germline CDR1 is SGHTA and CDR2 is FQGNSA. The CDR3 has 16 amino acids. CDR3 nucleotide sequence: TGTGCCAGCAGCTTAACCCGGACAGGATTGGGCAATGAGCAGTTCTTC. Amino acid sequence: CASSLTRTGLGNEQFF.

The rearrangement joins TRBV5-6 to TRBJ2-1; perhaps TRBD1 as D (5 bases). Germline V CDR1 and CDR2: SGHDT, YYEEEE. Trimming cost V 3 bases and J 2 bases, with 12 bases left between them. The CDR3 runs 15 residues. The CDR3 DNA reads TGTGCCAGCAGCTCCGACAGAGCCCCCTACAATGAGCAGTTCTTC. Its protein is CASSSDRAPYNEQFF.

V gene TRBV7-9 combines with J gene TRBJ2-1; the D is unclear. V lost 3 bases, J lost 4 bases, and 10 bases lay in between. This CDR3 has 14 amino acids. The germline gives CDR1 SEHNR, CDR2 FQNEAQ (reference sequence). The CDR3 DNA reads as TGTGCCAGCAGCTTGTTGGGCCAATACAATGAGCAGTTCTTC. Its translation is CASSLLGQYNEQFF. The variable domain in full, with the rest retrieved from reference TRBV7-9 and TRBJ2-1, is DTGVSQNPRHKITKRGQNVTFRCDPISEHNRLYWYRQTLGQGPEFLTYFQNEAQLEKSRLLSDRFSAERPKGSFSTLEIQRTEQGDSAMYLCASSLLGQYNEQFFGPGTRLTVL.

V gene TRBV10-3 combines with J gene TRBJ2-3; TRBD2 is a possible D gene (6 bases). Germline CDR1 and CDR2: ENHRY and SYGVKD. V lost 3 bases to trimming and J lost 0 bases, with 13 bases between them. This CDR3 spans 16 amino acids. CDR3 sequence reads: CAISEGRPGSTDTQYF. For the CDR3, the DNA is TGTGCCATCAGTGAAGGGAGGCCGGGTAGCACAGATACGCAGTATTTT.

The chain couples TRBV6-4 to TRBJ1-6, with 7 nucleotides matching TRBD1. Trimming at V came to 6 bases and at J to 0 bases, leaving 11 bases not matched to a gene. Germline V lookup: CDR1 MRHNA, CDR2 SNTAGT. CDR3 length: 18 residues. The CDR3 DNA sequence: TGTGCCAGCAGCGAGGCCGGGACAGCGAGCTCCTATAATTCACCCCTCCACTTT. This codes for CASSEAGTASSYNSPLHF.

This rearrangement joins TRBV10-2 to TRBJ1-1; 9 bases align to TRBD1. The CDR3 length is 13 residues. Germline lookup yields CDR1 WSHSY and CDR2 SAAADI. Unmatched junction bases numbered 5, after V lost 6 bases and J lost 6 bases. The CDR3 DNA reads as TGCGCCAGCAGCGGACAGGGGATCGCTGAAGCTTTCTTT. Its translation: CASSGQGIAEAFF.

V is TRBV29-1 and J is TRBJ2-5; TRBD2 might be the D (5 bases). Germline lookup yields CDR1 SQVTM and CDR2 ANQGSEA. CDR3 length: 13 residues. Trimming shortened V by 0 bases and J by 5 bases, and 10 bases separated the two germline ends. The CDR3 loop reads CSVEDPGWETQYF. CDR3 DNA: TGCAGCGTTGAAGATCCGGGGTGGGAGACCCAGTACTTC.

The count of this clone is one. The rearrangement joins TRBV7-6 to TRBJ2-2, with D perhaps TRBD1 (6 bases). CDR1 SGHVS and CDR2 FNYEAQ come from the germline V gene. V was trimmed by 0 bases and J by 5 bases, leaving 16 bases between them. The CDR3 has 17 amino acids. In DNA, the CDR3 is TGTGCCAGCAGCTTAGCTTATGGGGCAGGGGAGACCGGGGAGCTGTTTTTT. Amino acid sequence: CASSLAYGAGETGELFF.

CDR3 in DNA: TGTGCCAGCACCCTGGGGGGTTACTACGAGCAGTACTTC. It specifies CASTLGGYYEQYF. J is TRBJ2-7 and V is TRBV28, with D possibly TRBD2 on 6 matching bases. The CDR3 is made up of 13 amino acids. V was trimmed by 7 bases and J by 3 bases, leaving 13 bases between them. Germline CDR1 is MDHEN and CDR2 is SYDVKM.

The V call is TRBV27, the J call TRBJ2-7; 7 bases match TRBD2. The CDR3 covers 14 residues. The germline V gene has CDR1 MNHEY and CDR2 SMNVEV (reference sequence). Losses at the gene ends were 2 bases for V and 5 bases for J; bases not matched to a gene: 6. The CDR3 coding sequence is TGTGCCAGCAGTTTACGACTAGCAGGCGACGAGCAGTACTTC. This translates into CASSLRLAGDEQYF.

The chain recombines TRBV5-1 with TRBJ2-6, with 7 bases matching TRBD1. The CDR3 spans 20 residues. The germline V gene encodes CDR1 SGHRS and CDR2 YFSETQ. The ends lost 4 bases at V and 0 bases at J; junction bases unmatched: 16. The CDR3 region is CASSANVQGIPRSGANVLTF. For the CDR3, the DNA is TGCGCCAGCAGCGCGAACGTACAGGGGATCCCGCGCTCTGGGGCCAACGTCCTGACTTTC.

The V gene is TRBV13, the J gene TRBJ2-7; D possibly corresponds to TRBD1 (6 bases). Germline loops: CDR1 PRHDT, CDR2 FYEKMQ (reference sequence). Trimming shortened V by 2 bases and J by 3 bases, and 11 bases separated the two germline ends. The CDR3 extends over 14 amino acids. Here the CDR3 reads CASSLRQANYEQYF. CDR3 in DNA: TGTGCCAGCAGCTTAAGACAGGCGAACTACGAGCAGTACTTC.

The chain carries TRBV12-3 or TRBV12-4 and TRBJ1-6, with D maybe TRBD1 (5 bases). Between the trimmed V and J ends, which lost 10 bases and 12 bases, there was a span of 19 bases. CDR3 length: 13 residues. CDR3 amino acids: CATESGLGGPLHF. The CDR3 DNA is TGTGCCACCGAGTCGGGTTTGGGGGGACCCCTCCACTTT.

This chain joins TRBV7-2 and TRBJ1-2, with no clear D. The ends were cut back, 5 bases at V and 9 bases at J, with 16 bases in the middle. CDR3 size: 13 residues. Per the germline V gene, CDR1 is SGHTA and CDR2 is FQGNSA. Written as DNA, the CDR3 is TGTGCCAGCAGCCACGGAGTTGAGAAGAGCTACACCTTC. It encodes CASSHGVEKSYTF.

This chain links TRBV7-9 with TRBJ2-5, with 7 nucleotides matching TRBD2. Trimming removed 4 bases from V and 5 bases from J; junction bases left unmatched: 13. CDR3 length equals 16 residues. CDR1 is SEHNR and CDR2 is FQNEAQ in the germline V gene (reference sequence). CDR3 protein: CASSSGGGLGSETQYF. DNA for the CDR3: TGTGCCAGCAGCTCCGGGGGAGGACTAGGTAGTGAGACCCAGTACTTC.